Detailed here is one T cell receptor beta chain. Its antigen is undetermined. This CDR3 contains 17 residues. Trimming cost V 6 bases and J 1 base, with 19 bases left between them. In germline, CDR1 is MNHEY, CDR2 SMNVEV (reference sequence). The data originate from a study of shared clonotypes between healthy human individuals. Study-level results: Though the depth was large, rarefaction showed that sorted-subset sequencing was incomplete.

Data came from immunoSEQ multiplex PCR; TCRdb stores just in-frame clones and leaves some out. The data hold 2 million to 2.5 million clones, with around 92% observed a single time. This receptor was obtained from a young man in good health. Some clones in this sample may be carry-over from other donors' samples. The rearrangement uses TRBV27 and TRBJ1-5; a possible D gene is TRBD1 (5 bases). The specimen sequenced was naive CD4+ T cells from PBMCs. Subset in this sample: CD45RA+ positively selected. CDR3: CASSPHGRDMSNQPQHF. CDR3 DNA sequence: TGTGCCAGCAGCCCCCACGGCAGGGATATGAGCAATCAGCCCCAGCATTTT.